The 14 T cell receptor beta chains presented below share a single source sample, sequenced in a study of shared clonotypes between healthy human individuals. CD8 cells classed as naive were CD45RO-negative and positively selected for CCR7, excluding terminally differentiated effector memory CD45RA+ cells. Sequencing was performed with immunoSEQ multiplex PCR; in TCRdb, only in-frame clones are kept and a portion is missing. The sample has about 2.1 million clones, over 85% seen once. The material sequenced was naive CD8+ T cells from PBMCs. The receptors come from a man between 18 and 29 years old in good health. Some clones in this sample may be carry-over from other donors' samples.

The chain couples TRBV7-9 to TRBJ2-7; D is perhaps TRBD2 (6 bases). Deletions cut 5 bases from V and 6 bases from J, with 14 bases between. Germline V gene sequence: CDR1 SEHNR, CDR2 FQNEAQ (reference sequence). The CDR3 is made up of 13 amino acids. The CDR3 DNA is TGTGCCAGCAGCGACTCGACTAGGGCCGAGCAGTACTTC. This gives the protein CASSDSTRAEQYF.

Many counts were recorded for this clone. Other nucleotide sequences from this sample produce the same CDR3. The V and J genes are TRBV27 and TRBJ2-5; no clear D gene. The CDR3 extends over 11 amino acids. Germline V gives CDR1 MNHEY, CDR2 SMNVEV (reference sequence). V was shortened by 3 bases and J by 4 bases, with 3 bases between the two germline ends. CDR3 loop: CASSLGETQYF. The CDR3 nucleotides read TGTGCCAGCAGTTTGGGAGAGACCCAGTACTTC.

The V and J genes are TRBV7-3 and TRBJ2-1, with 9 bases identical to TRBD1. V was pared by 1 base and J by 2 bases, with 9 bases of the junction left unmatched. CDR1 SGHTA and CDR2 FQGTGA come from the germline V gene. The CDR3 is 18 residues long. Here the CDR3 reads CASSLIGGQGWPYNEQFF. The CDR3 nucleotides are TGTGCCAGCAGCTTAATTGGGGGACAGGGATGGCCCTACAATGAGCAGTTCTTC.

Of note for this clone: The identical CDR3 is also encoded by other nucleotide sequences in the sample. The DNA for the CDR3 is TGTGCCAGCTCACCACCGGAGAACACTGAAGCTTTCTTT. It codes for CASSPPENTEAFF. The chain couples TRBV18 to TRBJ1-1; D unclear. The CDR3 is 13 residues long. CDR1 and CDR2 (germline): KGHSH, LQKENI. Trimming took 0 bases from V and 1 from J, leaving 3 bases between them.

The chain recombines TRBV28 with TRBJ1-1; no reliable D call. In germline, CDR1 is MDHEN, CDR2 SYDVKM. With 7 bases removed from V and 0 bases from J, the gap between germline ends came to 12 bases. CDR3 size: 14 residues. DNA of the CDR3: TGTGCCAGCACGGAGGGTAGACTGAACACTGAAGCTTTCTTT. Its translation: CASTEGRLNTEAFF.

This clone showed up just once. This CDR3 is also generated by other DNA sequences in the sample. This chain connects TRBV9 to TRBJ2-7, with 8 bases identical to TRBD1. This CDR3 has 14 amino acids. Trimming at V came to 0 bases and at J to 3 bases, leaving 2 bases not matched to a gene. Looked up from germline, CDR1 is SGDLS and CDR2 is YYNGEE. The CDR3 region is CASSVGTGLYEQYF. The CDR3 coding sequence is TGTGCCAGCAGCGTAGGGACAGGGCTCTACGAGCAGTACTTC. The whole variable domain, filled in from reference TRBV9 and TRBJ2-7, reads DSGVTQTPKHLITATGQRVTLRCSPRSGDLSVYWYQQSLDQGLQFLIQYYNGEERAKGNILERFSAQQFPDLHSELNLSSLELGDSALYFCASSVGTGLYEQYFGPGTRLTVT.

The chain couples TRBV20-1 to TRBJ1-1; D is undetermined. The CDR3 sequence is 9 residues long. Germline CDR1 and CDR2: DFQATT and SNEGSKA (reference sequence). In DNA form, the CDR3 reads TGCAGCTCCGAAGTTGAAGCTTTCTTT. Amino acid sequence: CSSEVEAFF.

The sample holds one count of this clone. V is TRBV5-6 and J is TRBJ2-1; no reliable D call. V was shortened by 0 bases and J by 1 base, with 8 bases between the two germline ends. CDR3 length: 15 residues. Germline V gene data show CDR1 as SGHDT and CDR2 as YYEEEE. The CDR3 loop is CASSLGPDSYNEQFF. In DNA, the CDR3 is TGTGCCAGCAGCTTGGGCCCGGATTCCTACAATGAGCAGTTCTTC.

The chain combines TRBV5-6 with TRBJ1-1; D is unclear. The ends were cut back, 4 bases at V and 2 bases at J, with 12 bases in the middle. From germline, CDR1 is SGHDT and CDR2 YYEEEE. The CDR3 totals 14 residues. CDR3 in amino acids: CASSAQILNTEAFF. The CDR3 DNA follows: TGTGCCAGCAGCGCCCAAATCCTAAACACTGAAGCTTTCTTT.

J is TRBJ2-3 and V is TRBV9; 11 bases align to TRBD2. This CDR3 contains 15 residues. V shed 3 bases and J 6 bases; nucleotides not matched to a gene: 6. From germline, CDR1 is SGDLS and CDR2 YYNGEE. The CDR3 loop reads CASSGSGRAIDTQYF. The CDR3 DNA sequence: TGTGCCAGCAGCGGTAGCGGGAGGGCCATCGATACGCAGTATTTT.

About this clone: One junction end disagrees with the germline gene, perhaps due to a read error. The chain links TRBV23-1 to TRBJ1-5; D remains unclear. TRBV23-1 is filed as an ORF, its function uncertain. The CDR3 contains 13 residues. The CDR3 protein is CASSQIESFPPNF. For the CDR3, the DNA is TGCGCCAGCAGTCAAATTGAATCGTTTCCGCCAAATTTT.

V gene TRBV30 combines with J gene TRBJ1-2; the D is unclear. Per germline, CDR1 GTSNPN and CDR2 SVGIG (reference sequence). CDR3 length equals 11 residues. V was cut by 5 bases and J by 8 bases, with 12 bases left in between. CDR3: CAWDLIDGYTF. In DNA form, the CDR3 reads TGTGCCTGGGACCTTATCGACGGCTACACCTTC.

This chain links TRBV30 with TRBJ1-5, with D possibly TRBD1 on 5 matching bases. The germline V gene has CDR1 GTSNPN and CDR2 SVGIG (reference sequence). The CDR3 loop spans 14 amino acids. V lost 3 bases and J lost 7, with 16 bases in between. DNA of the CDR3: TGTGCCTGGAGCGAAGGGGCGGCACGCCAGCCCCAGCATTTT. Its translation: CAWSEGAARQPQHF.

The CDR3 bases are TGCGCCAGCAGCCCGACCGGGACTAGCGGGAGGAAGAATGAGCAGTTCTTC. Protein: CASSPTGTSGRKNEQFF. This chain uses TRBV5-1 with TRBJ2-1; 15 bases fit TRBD2. Losses at the gene ends were 4 bases for V and 7 bases for J; bases not matched to a gene: 9. CDR1 is SGHRS, CDR2 YFSETQ, per germline. The CDR3 has 17 amino acids.